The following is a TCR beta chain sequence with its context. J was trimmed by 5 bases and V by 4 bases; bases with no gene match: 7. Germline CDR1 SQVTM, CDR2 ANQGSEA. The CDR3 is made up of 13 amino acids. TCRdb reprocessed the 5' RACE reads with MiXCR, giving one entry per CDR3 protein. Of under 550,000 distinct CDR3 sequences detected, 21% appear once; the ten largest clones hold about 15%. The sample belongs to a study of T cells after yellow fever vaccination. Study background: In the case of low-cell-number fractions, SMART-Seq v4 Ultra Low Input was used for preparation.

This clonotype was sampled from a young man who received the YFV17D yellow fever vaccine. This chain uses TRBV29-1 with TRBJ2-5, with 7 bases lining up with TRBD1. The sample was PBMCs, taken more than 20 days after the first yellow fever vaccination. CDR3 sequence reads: CSVAEGASETQYF. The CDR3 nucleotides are TGCAGCGTTGCAGAGGGGGCTTCGGAGACCCAGTACTTC.